Presented here are 24 T cell receptor beta chains from one specimen sequenced in a study of blood T cell repertoires in COVID-19. Sequenced by immunoSEQ multiplex PCR; TCRdb stores in-frame clones only, minus some. The sample carries about 280,000 clones, approximately 89% recorded once. Sequencing was performed on PBMCs or T cells enriched from blood (not recorded which). These receptors all come from a woman aged 55-69 years who had recovered from COVID-19.

CDR3: CASSKDRVDNSPLHF. CDR3 DNA sequence: TGCGCCAGCAGTAAGGACAGGGTTGATAATTCACCCCTCCACTTT. J is TRBJ1-6 and V is TRBV5-1; 8 bases are a match to TRBD1. The CDR3 consists of 15 residues. J gave up 5 bases and V 5 bases, and 6 bases lay outside the gene matches. Germline assignment: CDR1 SGHRS and CDR2 YFSETQ. The variable domain in full, with the rest retrieved from reference TRBV5-1 and TRBJ1-6, is KAGVTQTPRYLIKTRGQQVTLSCSPISGHRSVSWYQQTPGQGLQFLFEYFSETQRNKGNFPGRFSGRQFSNSRSEMNVSTLELGDSALYLCASSKDRVDNSPLHFGNGTRLTVT.

This clone was seen just once. Other DNA sequences in the sample encode the same CDR3. The chain joins TRBV30 to TRBJ1-3; 7 nucleotides align to TRBD1. Germline CDR1 reads GTSNPN; CDR2 reads SVGIG (reference sequence). The CDR3 length is 14 residues. The trim removed 2 bases at V and 1 base at J, leaving 2 bases unmatched. CDR3 nucleotide sequence: TGTGCCTGGAGTCAGACAGGGTCTGGAAACACCATATATTTT. It is translated as CAWSQTGSGNTIYF.

The V call is TRBV24-1, the J call TRBJ2-4; perhaps TRBD1 as D (5 bases). Germline values: CDR1 KGHDR, CDR2 SFDVKD. This CDR3 region has 16 residues. V lost 4 bases and J lost 2, with 14 bases in between. The DNA of the CDR3 is TGTGCCACCAGTGAGGCAGGGTCGGTAACCAAAAACATTCAGTACTTC. Translating it yields CATSEAGSVTKNIQYF.

The chain recombines TRBV11-2 with TRBJ2-7; 7 bases align to TRBD2. The germline V gene encodes CDR1 SGHAT and CDR2 FQNNGV. CDR3 length: 15 amino acids. The trim removed 1 base at V and 1 base at J, leaving 4 bases unmatched. CDR3 sequence: CASSLVEGGSYEQYF. For the CDR3, the DNA is TGTGCCAGCAGCTTAGTGGAGGGAGGGTCCTACGAGCAGTACTTC.

The gene calls are TRBV28 and TRBJ1-2; 7 positions match TRBD1. CDR3 length equals 13 residues. J was trimmed by 4 bases and V by 7 bases; bases with no gene match: 6. Germline CDR1 is MDHEN and CDR2 is SYDVKM. The CDR3, as DNA: TGTGCCAGCATGACTCAGGGGGGCTATGGCTACACCTTC. Its protein is CASMTQGGYGYTF.

This clone has more than one count but fewer than ten. The chain couples TRBV29-1 to TRBJ1-1; D is ambiguous. The CDR3 is 12 amino acids. V was shortened by 7 bases and J by 1 base, with 10 bases between the two germline ends. Per the germline V gene, CDR1 is SQVTM and CDR2 is ANQGSEA. The CDR3 coding sequence is TGCAGCGCCACTACCACGAACACTGAAGCTTTCTTT. This translates into CSATTTNTEAFF.

V and J are TRBV19 and TRBJ1-3; no reliable D call. This CDR3 region has 15 residues. V gave up 3 bases and J gave up 1 base, with 10 bases separating them. CDR1 is LNHDA and CDR2 is SQIVND in the germline V gene (reference sequence). The CDR3 region has the DNA TGTGCCAGTAGTATCGCAGGTCTTTCTGGAAACACCATATATTTT. Protein: CASSIAGLSGNTIYF. The whole variable domain, filled in from reference TRBV19 and TRBJ1-3, reads DGGITQSPKYLFRKEGQNVTLSCEQNLNHDAMYWYRQDPGQGLRLIYYSQIVNDFQKGDIAEGYSVSREKKESFPLTVTSAQKNPTAFYLCASSIAGLSGNTIYFGEGSWLTVV.

This chain joins TRBV3-1 (or the pseudogene TRBV3-2) and TRBJ1-2; TRBD1 agrees at 9 bases. V gave up 10 bases and J gave up 2 bases; unmatched junction bases: 2. Germline-derived CDR1 and CDR2 are LGHDT and YNNKEL (reference sequence). The CDR3 consists of 12 residues. As DNA, the CDR3 is TGTGCCACTGGACAGGGGAACTATGGCTACACCTTC. Translation: CATGQGNYGYTF.

As concerns this clone: The same CDR3 also results from other DNA sequences found in this sample. J is TRBJ2-5 and V is TRBV19, with a possible D match to TRBD2 (6 bases). With 4 bases removed from V and 1 base from J, the gap between germline ends came to 7 bases. The CDR3 runs 13 residues. Germline V lookup: CDR1 LNHDA, CDR2 SQIVND (reference sequence). The CDR3 DNA sequence: TGTGCCAGTAGTAGGGGACTCCAAGAGACCCAGTACTTC. It specifies CASSRGLQETQYF.

This clone was picked up a small number of times. The V call is TRBV5-4, the J call TRBJ2-7; TRBD1 aligns across 12 bases. The CDR3 runs to 17 residues. Germline V gene lookup returns CDR1 SGHNT and CDR2 YYREEE (reference sequence). The J segment lost 6 bases and the V segment lost 1 base, leaving 11 bases of the junction unmatched. CDR3 DNA: TGTGCCAGCAGCTTGAGCTCGACGGGACAGGGGGCGACCGAGCAGTACTTC. Its translation: CASSLSSTGQGATEQYF.

This clone was picked up one time. CDR3 DNA: TGTGCCAGCAGCCAAGTTCGTCGGCAGGGCATCTCTGGAAACACCATATATTTT. It yields the protein CASSQVRRQGISGNTIYF. The chain combines TRBV4-2 with TRBJ1-3; D might be TRBD1 (5 bases). The CDR3 is 18 amino acids. Germline-derived CDR1 and CDR2 are LGHNA and YNFKEQ. V lost 1 base to trimming and J lost 0 bases, with 16 bases between them.

This chain connects TRBV7-8 to TRBJ1-1, with D possibly TRBD1 on 6 matching bases. Germline CDR1 is SGHVS and CDR2 is FQNEAQ. The CDR3 contains 16 residues. Trimming pared 5 bases from V and 2 bases from J, leaving 18 bases between. Here the CDR3 reads CASSRWGGQFNTEAFF. In nucleotides, the CDR3 is TGTGCCAGCAGCCGTTGGGGGGGGCAATTCAACACTGAAGCTTTCTTT.

The chain carries TRBV6-1 and TRBJ2-7; D remains ambiguous. The CDR3 spans 14 residues. Trimming shortened V by 2 bases and J by 4 bases, and 12 bases separated the two germline ends. Germline V gene data show CDR1 as MNHNS and CDR2 as SASEGT. The CDR3: CASSELGTLYEQYF. CDR3 bases: TGTGCCAGCAGTGAACTAGGCACTTTGTACGAGCAGTACTTC.

The chain has TRBV11-1 and TRBJ2-1; no definite D call. The CDR3 is made up of 15 amino acids. V was clipped by 2 bases and J by 0 bases, with 8 bases between them. Germline V gene data show CDR1 as SGHAT and CDR2 as FQDESV (reference sequence). Written as DNA, the CDR3 is TGTGCCAGCAGCTTAACACAGAGCTCCTACAATGAGCAGTTCTTC. Translation: CASSLTQSSYNEQFF.

The chain carries TRBV2 and TRBJ2-3; D is unclear. Germline V gene data show CDR1 as SNHLY and CDR2 as FYNNEI. Trimming stripped 2 bases from V and 1 base from J, with 7 bases between. The CDR3 has 14 residues. Written as DNA, the CDR3 is TGTGCCAGCAGTGAATCCTCGGGCACAGATACGCAGTATTTT. It yields the protein CASSESSGTDTQYF.

The chain carries TRBV4-2 and TRBJ2-1; possible D gene TRBD2, 5 bases. V gave up 5 bases and J gave up 3 bases, with 14 bases separating them. CDR1 is LGHNA and CDR2 is YNFKEQ in the germline V gene. The CDR3 length is 15 residues. CDR3 DNA sequence: TGTGCCAGCAGCTATGGCGGGCATGGCTACAATGAGCAGTTCTTC. It translates to CASSYGGHGYNEQFF.

The V call is TRBV9, the J call TRBJ2-1; 8 nucleotides line up with TRBD2. The CDR3 sequence is 18 residues long. Per germline, CDR1 SGDLS and CDR2 YYNGEE. The V segment lost 0 bases and the J segment 4 bases; nucleotides outside the gene matches: 12. CDR3 residues: CASSVEKSRASGYNEQFF. CDR3 bases: TGTGCCAGCAGCGTAGAAAAGTCGCGGGCTAGCGGGTACAATGAGCAGTTCTTC.

CDR3 in amino acids: CASTMTRREGYTF. CDR3 nucleotides: TGTGCCAGCACCATGACCCGTAGGGAGGGCTACACCTTC. The chain joins TRBV6-5 to TRBJ1-2; D uncertain. The V end lost 7 bases, the J end lost 8 bases, and 17 bases lay between the germline ends. The CDR3 extends over 13 amino acids. Looked up from germline, CDR1 is MNHEY and CDR2 is SVGAGI.

The chain has TRBV2 and TRBJ1-5, with D hard to call. Trimming pared 4 bases from V and 7 bases from J, leaving 5 bases between. The germline CDR1 and CDR2 sequences are SNHLY and FYNNEI. This CDR3 has 11 residues. The DNA of the CDR3 is TGTGCCAGCAGTGGCGGCCAGCCCCAGCATTTT. Its translation is CASSGGQPQHF.

The chain uses TRBV24-1 and TRBJ2-7, with TRBD1 matching 7 bases. The CDR3 runs 15 residues. Germline V lookup: CDR1 KGHDR, CDR2 SFDVKD. Unmatched junction bases numbered 7, after V lost 2 bases and J lost 4 bases. The CDR3: CATSDSRQGVYEQYF. Written as DNA, the CDR3 is TGTGCCACCAGTGATTCCCGACAGGGAGTATACGAGCAGTACTTC.

The chain recombines TRBV4-2 with TRBJ2-7; D perhaps matches TRBD2 (6 bases). This CDR3 spans 15 amino acids. In germline, CDR1 is LGHNA, CDR2 YNFKEQ. V gave up 1 base and J gave up 0 bases, with 10 bases separating them. CDR3 in amino acids: CASSQGLANSYEQYF. DNA for the CDR3: TGTGCCAGCAGCCAAGGGCTAGCGAACTCCTACGAGCAGTACTTC.

V and J are TRBV30 and TRBJ1-5, with 8 bases identical to TRBD1. This CDR3 has 13 amino acids. The V segment lost 7 bases and the J segment 6 bases; nucleotides outside the gene matches: 8. The germline V gene encodes CDR1 GTSNPN and CDR2 SVGIG (reference sequence). The CDR3 DNA is TGTGCCTTCGACAGGGGTACGGGTCAGCCCCAGCATTTT. This gives the protein CAFDRGTGQPQHF.

In this sample, this clone turned up a few times. The chain joins TRBV29-1 to TRBJ2-7, with a possible D match to TRBD2 (5 bases). The V end was cut by 6 bases, the J end by 1 base, with 19 bases between. Germline V lookup: CDR1 SQVTM, CDR2 ANQGSEA. The CDR3 contains 15 residues. The CDR3 DNA is TGCAGCGTCCACCCCCCTAGCTGGGCTTCCTACGAGCAGTACTTC. Translation gives CSVHPPSWASYEQYF.

This sequence joins TRBV19 and TRBJ2-7, with TRBD1 matching 9 bases. Germline lookup yields CDR1 LNHDA and CDR2 SQIVND (reference sequence). The CDR3 length is 13 residues. After removal of 9 bases from V and 0 bases from J, the junction contained 3 bases not matched to a gene. The CDR3 DNA sequence: TGTGCCAGCTCACAGGGGGCCTCCTACGAGCAGTACTTC. It specifies CASSQGASYEQYF.